This record concerns one T cell receptor (beta chain) sequence. Its antigen remains unidentified. These data belong to a study of post-analysis software for immune sequencing data. Across the study: Patients had relapsing-remitting, secondary progressive or progressive-relapsing multiple sclerosis; some lacked subtype. Study-wide results and caveats: Roughly 5 TRBV segments, including TRBV5-6, TRBV5-1 and TRBV20-1, were more frequent in patients than controls. Multiple sclerosis was associated with a significant reduction in normalized Chao1 diversity relative to controls.

The CDR3 loop spans 12 amino acids. Trimming took 5 bases from V and 1 from J, leaving 5 bases between them. Germline V gene lookup returns CDR1 MRHNA and CDR2 SNTAGT. Sequencing libraries made from TCR beta cDNA carried unique molecular identifiers. Input amounts of about 0.85 to 11 million T cells were used. These gave about 500,000 cDNA molecules, so each molecule approximated one T cell. TCRdb redid the calling of the PCR reads with MiXCR, one entry per CDR3 protein. Found here are 400,000 to 500,000 distinct CDR3 sequences, more than 30% of them singletons; the top ten hold 6.5% to 8%. V is TRBV6-4 and J is TRBJ1-1; D gene uncertain. The sequence derives from a girl under 10 years old with multiple sclerosis. The sequenced sample was blood. For the CDR3, the DNA is TGTGCCAGCAGTAACGGGAACACTGAAGCTTTCTTT. As protein: CASSNGNTEAFF.